This paragraph reports one TCR beta chain. The target antigen is unknown. V was pared by 1 base and J by 0 bases, with 7 bases between. From germline, CDR1 is SGHVS and CDR2 FQNEAQ. This CDR3 region has 15 residues. Data came from immunoSEQ multiplex PCR; TCRdb stores just in-frame clones and leaves some out. The sample holds 180,000 or so clones, 93% seen once. This specimen comes from a study of T cell responses to AZD1222 COVID-19 vaccine. General study results and limits: Across the whole spike, CD4 TCRs peaked at regions 160-218 and 743-854. Recipients of AZD1222 seropositive at baseline numbered only 6 or 7.

This sample comprised peripheral blood, obtained on day 0 of AZD1222 vaccination. The sequence derives from an adult in good health. The chain joins TRBV7-8 to TRBJ1-5; possibly TRBD1 for D (5 bases). In DNA form, the CDR3 reads TGTGCCAGCAGCTTAGGGGGCGCTAGCAATCAGCCCCAGCATTTT. This encodes CASSLGGASNQPQHF.